This entry lists 21 T cell receptor beta chains sequenced from one sample in a study of T cell changes during pregnancy in multiple sclerosis. TCRdb keeps only in-frame clones here, not all; method: immunoSEQ multiplex PCR. The sample lists 74,000 or so clones, roughly nine tenths occurring once. Sequenced material: CD4+ T cells from peripheral blood mononuclear cells, taken before pregnancy. Receptors originate from a female donor with multiple sclerosis, enrolled in a pregnancy study.

The rearrangement uses TRBV29-1 and TRBJ1-2, with 7 bases aligning to TRBD1. The CDR3 runs 15 residues. V shed 1 base and J 5 bases; nucleotides not matched to a gene: 10. CDR1 SQVTM and CDR2 ANQGSEA come from the germline V gene. CDR3 in DNA: TGCAGCGTTGAAGCGATGACAGGGTTTAATTATGGCTACACCTTC. Translation: CSVEAMTGFNYGYTF.

The genes are TRBV27 and TRBJ2-7, with a weak D call TRBD2 (5 bases). Germline V gives CDR1 MNHEY, CDR2 SMNVEV (reference sequence). This CDR3 comprises 15 residues. The V end was cut by 5 bases, the J end by 4 bases, with 18 bases between. The CDR3: CASSPLDFSGYEQYF. For the CDR3, the DNA is TGTGCCAGCAGTCCCCTGGACTTTTCCGGGTACGAGCAGTACTTC.

This clone has a handful of counts. V is TRBV7-3 and J is TRBJ2-7; 11 bases are a match to TRBD2. V lost 10 bases and J lost 3; bases outside the gene matches: 5. CDR1 and CDR2 from the germline V gene are SGHTA and FQGTGA. This CDR3 has 13 amino acids. The CDR3 protein is CATSLAGGYEQYF. Written as DNA, the CDR3 is TGTGCCACCTCCCTAGCGGGGGGCTACGAGCAGTACTTC.

The gene calls are TRBV30 and TRBJ2-7; 13 bases align to TRBD2. The CDR3 runs to 18 residues. J lost 4 bases, V lost 0 bases, and 12 bases had no gene match. CDR1 and CDR2 (germline): GTSNPN, SVGIG (reference sequence). The CDR3 loop reads CAWSVGGPGLAGPYEQYF. In DNA, the CDR3 is TGTGCCTGGAGTGTTGGGGGTCCGGGACTAGCGGGACCTTACGAGCAGTACTTC.

This sequence joins TRBV2 and TRBJ1-1; D unresolved. Germline-derived CDR1 and CDR2 are SNHLY and FYNNEI. V was trimmed by 6 bases and J by 0 bases, leaving 14 bases between them. The CDR3 is 15 residues long. The CDR3 DNA follows: TGTGCCAGCAGCCAGTTTGCGGCCCTGAACACTGAAGCTTTCTTT. Translation: CASSQFAALNTEAFF.

The chain is built from TRBV14 and TRBJ1-1, with D hard to call. CDR1 and CDR2 (germline): SGHDN, FVKESK. The CDR3 spans 13 residues. Trimming removed 2 bases at V and 0 bases at J, with 4 bases between. This CDR3 is CASSQNMNTEAFF. CDR3 in DNA: TGTGCCAGCAGCCAAAATATGAACACTGAAGCTTTCTTT.

The count of this clone is one. V gene TRBV13 combines with J gene TRBJ2-6, with D unresolved. CDR3 length: 17 amino acids. Germline V gene data show CDR1 as PRHDT and CDR2 as FYEKMQ (reference sequence). The germline V and J ends were trimmed by 5 bases and 1 base, with 15 bases remaining between them. CDR3 in amino acids: CASSPKQALSGANVLTF. The CDR3 coding sequence is TGTGCCAGCAGCCCCAAGCAGGCCTTGTCTGGGGCCAACGTCCTGACTTTC.

The chain links TRBV5-1 to TRBJ2-2, with D possibly matching TRBD1 (5 bases). The length of the CDR3 is 15 residues. Looked up from germline, CDR1 is SGHRS and CDR2 is YFSETQ. Trimming stripped 0 bases from V and 7 bases from J, with 13 bases between. CDR3 in DNA: TGCGCCAGCAGCTTGGTGGGGCCCCCCCTCGGGGAGCTGTTTTTT. Its protein is CASSLVGPPLGELFF.

The chain is built from TRBV4-1 and TRBJ2-3; the match to TRBD2 covers 11 bases. CDR1 is MGHRA and CDR2 is YSYEKL in the germline V gene. This CDR3 region has 18 residues. After removal of 7 bases from V and 0 bases from J, the junction contained 12 bases not matched to a gene. The CDR3: CASTPIAGGLGSTDTQYF. CDR3 coding DNA: TGCGCCAGCACCCCTATAGCGGGAGGGTTAGGTAGCACAGATACGCAGTATTTT.

This clone has a single count. Here the CDR3 reads CASSHRTRGQGGGYTF. Here the CDR3 DNA reads TGTGCCAGCAGTCACCGAACCCGAGGACAGGGGGGTGGCTACACCTTC. The chain carries TRBV6-6 and TRBJ1-2; TRBD1 matches 10 bases. The CDR3 consists of 16 residues. J was trimmed by 7 bases and V by 5 bases; bases with no gene match: 13. The germline V gene encodes CDR1 MNHNY and CDR2 SVGAGI (reference sequence).

The chain is built from TRBV5-3 and TRBJ2-7; D may be TRBD1 (5 bases). TRBV5-3 is sorted into the ORF group, with uncertain function. The CDR3 length is 12 residues. Deletions cut 0 bases from V and 7 bases from J, with 8 bases between. The CDR3 DNA reads as TGTGCCAGAAGCTTGGAGGGGTGGGAGCAGTACTTC. Amino acid sequence: CARSLEGWEQYF.

The chain carries TRBV9 and TRBJ1-2, with 7 nucleotides matching TRBD1. This CDR3 has 16 amino acids. The trim removed 4 bases at V and 3 bases at J, leaving 12 bases unmatched. Germline CDR1 SGDLS, CDR2 YYNGEE. In DNA, the CDR3 is TGTGCCAGCAGCTCCCAGACAGGGTCTTTCTACTATGGCTACACCTTC. This gives the protein CASSSQTGSFYYGYTF. Variable domain in full (rest from reference TRBV9 and TRBJ1-2): DSGVTQTPKHLITATGQRVTLRCSPRSGDLSVYWYQQSLDQGLQFLIQYYNGEERAKGNILERFSAQQFPDLHSELNLSSLELGDSALYFCASSSQTGSFYYGYTFGSGTRLTVV.

V gene TRBV7-9 combines with J gene TRBJ2-7; 7 positions match TRBD1. Germline lookup yields CDR1 SEHNR and CDR2 FQNEAQ (reference sequence). Trimming at V came to 2 bases and at J to 4 bases, leaving 11 bases not matched to a gene. The CDR3 is made up of 16 amino acids. CDR3 sequence (DNA): TGTGCCAGCAGCTTAAGCTGGGACAGTGATCCTTACGAGCAGTACTTC. It specifies CASSLSWDSDPYEQYF. The full variable domain, rest sourced from reference TRBV7-9 and TRBJ2-7, is DTGVSQNPRHKITKRGQNVTFRCDPISEHNRLYWYRQTLGQGPEFLTYFQNEAQLEKSRLLSDRFSAERPKGSFSTLEIQRTEQGDSAMYLCASSLSWDSDPYEQYFGPGTRLTVT.

The chain couples TRBV9 to TRBJ1-3; D gene uncertain. This CDR3 has 15 residues. CDR1 is SGDLS and CDR2 is YYNGEE in the germline V gene. V lost 0 bases to trimming and J lost 0 bases, with 7 bases between them. The DNA of the CDR3 is TGTGCCAGCAGCGTAGAGGGAGCCTCTGGAAACACCATATATTTT. This encodes CASSVEGASGNTIYF.

The chain recombines TRBV6-6 with TRBJ1-2; D ambiguous. Looked up from germline, CDR1 is MNHNY and CDR2 is SVGAGI (reference sequence). The CDR3 covers 15 residues. Between the trimmed V and J ends, which lost 0 bases and 3 bases, there was a span of 11 bases. The CDR3 DNA reads TGTGCCAGCAGTTACTCGTGGAGGGATGACTATGGCTACACCTTC. Translation gives CASSYSWRDDYGYTF.

This chain joins TRBV7-6 and TRBJ2-3; TRBD2 matches at 10 bases. The J segment lost 4 bases and the V segment lost 1 base, leaving 5 bases of the junction unmatched. The length of the CDR3 is 16 residues. CDR1 SGHVS and CDR2 FNYEAQ come from the germline V gene. Here the CDR3 DNA reads TGTGCCAGCAGCTTAGGGTCTAGCGGGAGTTCAGATACGCAGTATTTT. Residues: CASSLGSSGSSDTQYF.

In its sample, this clone was seen once. This chain joins TRBV28 and TRBJ2-3, with a tentative D call TRBD2 (6 bases). Germline V lookup: CDR1 MDHEN, CDR2 SYDVKM. This CDR3 region has 11 residues. Trimming took 5 bases from V and 8 from J, leaving 8 bases between them. The DNA for the CDR3 is TGTGCCAGCAGTCCTAGCGTTACGCAGTATTTT. Protein: CASSPSVTQYF.

The chain carries TRBV6-1 and TRBJ2-2; 14 nucleotides agree with TRBD2. V shed 3 bases and J 3 bases; nucleotides not matched to a gene: 3. The germline CDR1 and CDR2 sequences are MNHNS and SASEGT. There are 17 residues in the CDR3. CDR3 loop: CASSETSGGAHTGELFF. The CDR3 bases are TGTGCCAGCAGTGAGACTAGCGGGGGGGCCCACACCGGGGAGCTGTTTTTT.

J is TRBJ2-2 and V is TRBV6-4; unclear D gene. This CDR3 is built from 13 residues. Trimming took off 2 bases at V and 2 bases at J, with 3 bases between the two ends. Germline loops: CDR1 MRHNA, CDR2 SNTAGT. The CDR3 DNA reads as TGTGCCAGCAGTGACCCAAACACCGGGGAGCTGTTTTTT. This codes for CASSDPNTGELFF.

The rearrangement links TRBV6-1 to TRBJ1-1, with 8 bases matching TRBD1. Per the germline V gene, CDR1 is MNHNS and CDR2 is SASEGT. The CDR3 is 12 residues long. V shed 2 bases and J 11 bases; nucleotides not matched to a gene: 4. The CDR3 DNA sequence: TGTGCCAGCAGTGAAACAGGGGGGACGGCTTTCTTT. It yields the protein CASSETGGTAFF.

The gene calls are TRBV29-1 and TRBJ2-7; tentatively, D is TRBD2 (5 bases). CDR1 is SQVTM and CDR2 is ANQGSEA in the germline V gene. Between the trimmed V and J ends, which lost 7 bases and 6 bases, there was a span of 10 bases. The CDR3 covers 10 residues. CDR3 nucleotide sequence: TGCAGCGCTAGCAGTGGCGAGCAGTACTTC. Protein: CSASSGEQYF.